Each of the 10 T cell receptor beta chains below was sequenced from the same sample in a study of CD8 T cells in ankylosing spondylitis. TCRdb re-called the 5' RACE reads through MiXCR, storing one row per CDR3 protein. The table lists around 250,000 distinct CDR3 sequences, 9.5% to 12% of them singletons. Sequenced material: blood, either unsorted or a sorted T cell fraction (not recorded which). The receptors were gathered from a male donor with ankylosing spondylitis or in good health (not recorded which).

This clonotype was found many times. The V call is TRBV15, the J call TRBJ2-5; 9 bases are a match to TRBD1. Trimming at V came to 3 bases and at J to 2 bases, leaving 10 bases not matched to a gene. Germline CDR1 and CDR2: LNHNV and YYDKDF (reference sequence). The CDR3 is 17 residues long. For the CDR3, the DNA is TGTGCCACCAGCAGGCCTGGGGGGACAGGGACACAAGAGACCCAGTACTTC. Translation gives CATSRPGGTGTQETQYF.

In this sample, this clonotype turned up many times. The junction shows a germline mismatch at one end, possibly a read error. The CDR3 sequence: CASSLEHGGTPNF. The CDR3 coding sequence is TGCGCCAGCAGCTTGGAGCATGGCGGGACTCCAAACTTC. The V gene is TRBV5-1, the J gene TRBJ2-5; tentative D call: TRBD2 (6 bases). Germline V gene data show CDR1 as SGHRS and CDR2 as YFSETQ. The CDR3 contains 13 residues.

This clonotype has just a few counts. The CDR3 sequence: CSAYLEGTDTQYF. The CDR3, as DNA: TGCAGTGCTTATCTAGAGGGTACAGATACGCAGTATTTT. The rearrangement links TRBV20-1 to TRBJ2-3, with a weak D call TRBD2 (5 bases). Trimming took 5 bases from V and 3 from J, leaving 12 bases between them. Germline V gene sequence: CDR1 DFQATT, CDR2 SNEGSKA (reference sequence). The CDR3 runs to 13 residues.

This clonotype was seen repeatedly, ten times or more. The rearrangement joins TRBV18 to TRBJ1-1; D might be TRBD1 (5 bases). This CDR3 contains 15 residues. CDR1 is KGHSH, CDR2 LQKENI, per germline. The V end lost 3 bases, the J end lost 1 base, and 12 bases lay between the germline ends. The CDR3, as DNA: TGTGCCAGCTCACCCCACCGGGACCAGAACACTGAAGCTTTCTTT. It translates to CASSPHRDQNTEAFF. Filled out from reference TRBV18 and TRBJ1-1, the complete variable domain reads NAGVMQNPRHLVRRRGQEARLRCSPMKGHSHVYWYRQLPEEGLKFMVYLQKENIIDESGMPKERFSAEFPKEGPSILRIQQVVRGDSAAYFCASSPHRDQNTEAFFGQGTRLTVV.

The chain combines TRBV3-1 with TRBJ1-4; 8 nucleotides line up with TRBD1. V shed 4 bases, J shed 8 bases, and the junction held 30 bases outside the gene matches. The CDR3 spans 22 residues. CDR1 is LGHDT, CDR2 YNNKEL, per germline (reference sequence). CDR3 sequence: CASSPILSPSGETRGRREKLFF. CDR3 nucleotides: TGTGCCAGCAGCCCGATCTTAAGCCCGAGCGGGGAAACCAGGGGGCGCAGAGAAAAACTGTTTTTT.

Ten or more counts support this clonotype. The rearrangement joins TRBV11-2 to TRBJ2-1; TRBD1 is a possible D gene (7 bases). The germline V gene has CDR1 SGHAT and CDR2 FQNNGV. V lost 1 base to trimming and J lost 6 bases, with 16 bases between them. This CDR3 has 16 amino acids. The CDR3 spells CASSLGGGGEVNEQFF. The DNA of the CDR3 is TGTGCCAGCAGCTTAGGAGGAGGGGGCGAGGTCAATGAGCAGTTCTTC.

The table lists this clonotype with many counts. The chain is built from TRBV27 and TRBJ2-7; D might be TRBD1 (7 bases). V dropped 10 bases and J dropped 3 bases, with 10 bases sitting between them. This CDR3 has 11 residues. Looked up from germline, CDR1 is MNHEY and CDR2 is SMNVEV (reference sequence). In nucleotides, the CDR3 is TGTGCCACCCAGGGGGGCTACGAGCAGTACTTC. Translating it yields CATQGGYEQYF.

This chain connects TRBV7-3 to TRBJ2-1; TRBD2 matches at 13 bases. Losses at the gene ends were 5 bases for V and 4 bases for J; bases not matched to a gene: 8. Germline lookup yields CDR1 SGHTA and CDR2 FQGTGA. CDR3 length: 17 residues. CDR3 amino acids: CASSRTSGGAHYNEQFF. The DNA of the CDR3 is TGTGCCAGCAGCCGAACTAGCGGGGGGGCCCATTACAATGAGCAGTTCTTC.

This clonotype has just a few counts. The chain recombines TRBV2 with TRBJ2-1, with 7 bases lining up with TRBD2. This CDR3 region has 13 residues. The germline CDR1 and CDR2 sequences are SNHLY and FYNNEI. V dropped 7 bases and J dropped 3; count of bases not matched to a gene: 3. CDR3 bases: TGTGCCAGCAAGGCGGGGGTCTACAATGAGCAGTTCTTC. Translating it yields CASKAGVYNEQFF.

The DNA of the CDR3 is TGCAGTGCTTGGACAGGCCGCTACGAGCAGTACTTC. Translation: CSAWTGRYEQYF. The chain joins TRBV20-1 to TRBJ2-7, with TRBD1 matching 7 bases. The germline V gene has CDR1 DFQATT and CDR2 SNEGSKA (reference sequence). The length of the CDR3 is 12 residues. V lost 5 bases to trimming and J lost 3 bases; unmatched junction nucleotides: 4.